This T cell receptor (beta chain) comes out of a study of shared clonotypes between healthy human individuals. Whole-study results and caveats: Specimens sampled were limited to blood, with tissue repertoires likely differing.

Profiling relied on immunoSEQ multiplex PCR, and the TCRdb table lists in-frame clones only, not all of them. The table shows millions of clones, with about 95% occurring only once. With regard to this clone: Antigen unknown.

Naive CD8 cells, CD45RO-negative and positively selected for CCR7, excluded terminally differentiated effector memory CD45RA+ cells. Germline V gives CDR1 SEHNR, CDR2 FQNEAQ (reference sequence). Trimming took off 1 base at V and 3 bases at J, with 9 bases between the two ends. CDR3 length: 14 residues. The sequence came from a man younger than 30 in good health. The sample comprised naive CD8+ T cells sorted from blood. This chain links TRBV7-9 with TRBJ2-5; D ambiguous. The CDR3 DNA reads TGTGCCAGCAGCTTAGAGGTCAAAAAAGAGACCCAGTACTTC. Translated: CASSLEVKKETQYF.